These T cell receptor beta chains were read from a single sample in a study of blood T cell repertoires in COVID-19. Generated by immunoSEQ multiplex PCR, the TCRdb table keeps only in-frame clones and is missing some. The table shows around 440,000 clones, with about 91% occurring only once. Input material: peripheral blood. Source of these receptors: a woman between 50 and 59 years old with COVID-19, enrolled during active disease. Both conserved end residues are part of each CDR3. Fields, in order: J gene, clone size, D gene, V gene, CDR3 protein, CDR3 DNA. A D gene is named only where the DNA matches it firmly. For some rows the clone size is stated as once, few or many, or as a class when expanded; others skip it.

>TRBJ2-7|NA|NA|TRBV27
CASSPNSGEQYF
TGTGCCAGCAGTCCCAATTCGGGGGAGCAGTACTTC
>TRBJ1-3|NA|NA|TRBV5-1
CASSLGLISGNTIYF
TGCGCCAGCAGCCTCGGACTGATCTCTGGAAACACCATATATTTT
>TRBJ2-7|NA|NA|TRBV9
CASSVGAGGLREQYF
TGTGCCAGCAGCGTTGGGGCAGGGGGGCTCCGCGAGCAGTACTTC
>TRBJ2-2|NA|NA|TRBV29-1
CSVGGQGLTGELFF
TGCAGCGTTGGGGGGCAGGGTCTCACCGGGGAGCTGTTTTTT
>TRBJ2-7|NA|TRBD2|TRBV7-8
CASSQDGGGSAQYF
TGTGCCAGCAGCCAGGACGGCGGGGGATCGGCGCAGTACTTC
>TRBJ1-3|NA|NA|TRBV5-5
CASSPGTSSSGNTIYF
TGTGCCAGCAGCCCGGGGACTTCCAGCTCTGGAAACACCATATATTTT
>TRBJ2-3|NA|NA|TRBV7-2
CASSLGRGTDTQYF
TGTGCCAGCAGCTTAGGGCGGGGCACAGATACGCAGTATTTT
>TRBJ1-2|NA|NA|TRBV5-1
CASSKTGLSTNYGYTF
TGCGCCAGCAGCAAAACAGGGCTCTCTACTAACTATGGCTACACCTTC
>TRBJ2-3|NA|NA|TRBV29-1
CSVASGADTQYF
TGCAGCGTTGCATCCGGGGCAGATACGCAGTATTTT
>TRBJ1-4|NA|NA|TRBV2
CASPFSATNEKLFF
TGTGCCAGCCCCTTTAGTGCAACTAATGAAAAACTGTTTTTT
>TRBJ2-2|NA|TRBD2|TRBV4-1
CASSQDGGETGELFF
TGCGCCAGCAGCCAAGATGGGGGGGAGACCGGGGAGCTGTTTTTT
>TRBJ1-1|NA|NA|TRBV20-1
CSAGEGWGAFF
TGCAGTGCCGGGGAGGGGTGGGGAGCTTTCTTT
>TRBJ1-4|NA|NA|TRBV3-1/TRBV3-2
CASSQDRGGANEKLFF
TGTGCCAGCAGCCAAGATAGGGGGGGAGCTAATGAAAAACTGTTTTTT
>TRBJ2-3|NA|TRBD2|TRBV5-4
CASSPGGTSTDTQYF
TGTGCCAGCAGCCCGGGGGGAACTAGCACAGATACGCAGTATTTT
>TRBJ1-6|NA|NA|TRBV3-1/TRBV3-2
CASSQVRGLGNSPLHF
TGTGCCAGCAGCCAAGTAAGAGGGCTCGGGAATTCACCCCTCCACTTT
>TRBJ1-2|NA|NA|TRBV19
CASSIVGGTVF
TGTGCCAGTAGTATAGTCGGGGGAACTGTCTTC
>TRBJ2-1|NA|TRBD2|TRBV24-1
CAIGLAGGDEQFF
TGTGCCATAGGACTAGCGGGGGGGGATGAGCAGTTCTTC
>TRBJ1-2|NA|NA|TRBV4-1
CASSQKSGGVYGYTF
TGCGCCAGCAGCCAGAAAAGCGGGGGCGTCTATGGCTACACCTTC
>TRBJ1-4|NA|TRBD1|TRBV7-8
CASSGTGVSRLFF
TGTGCCAGTTCCGGGACAGGGGTATCGAGACTGTTTTTT
>TRBJ2-4|NA|TRBD2|TRBV4-1
CASSHNSGERNIQYF
TGCGCCAGCAGCCACAATAGCGGGGAGCGGAACATTCAGTACTTC
>TRBJ1-1|NA|NA|TRBV11-2
CASSLTGDTNTEAFF
TGTGCCAGCAGCTTGACCGGGGACACTAACACTGAAGCTTTCTTT
>TRBJ2-1|few|NA|TRBV11-3
CASSRGTGSYNEQFF
TGTGCCAGCAGCCGCGGAACAGGGTCCTACAATGAGCAGTTCTTC
>TRBJ2-1|once|NA|TRBV13
CASSKGGDRLYNEQFF
TGTGCCAGCAGCAAAGGGGGGGACAGGCTATACAATGAGCAGTTCTTC
>TRBJ2-3|NA|NA|TRBV9
CASSAPDSGGVGADTQYF
TGTGCCAGCAGCGCCCCAGATTCCGGCGGGGTTGGCGCAGATACGCAGTATTTT
>TRBJ2-1|NA|TRBD2|TRBV6-6
CASNPPGGNEQFF
TGTGCCAGCAACCCTCCCGGGGGGAATGAGCAGTTCTTC
>TRBJ2-2|once|NA|TRBV15
CATSRDINTGELFF
TGTGCCACCAGCAGAGACATCAACACCGGGGAGCTGTTTTTT
>TRBJ1-1|NA|TRBD1|TRBV19
CASSPRTGNTEAFF
TGTGCCAGTAGTCCCAGGACAGGGAACACTGAAGCTTTCTTT
>TRBJ1-2|NA|TRBD1|TRBV5-1
CASSLAQMWDRGDGYTF
TGCGCCAGCAGCTTGGCTCAGATGTGGGACAGGGGGGATGGCTACACCTTC
>TRBJ2-3|NA|NA|TRBV19
CASSPSYSSGGTDTQYF
TGTGCCAGTAGCCCTAGCTACTCTTCAGGGGGGACAGATACGCAGTATTTT
>TRBJ1-1|NA|NA|TRBV28
CASSIAGWNTEAFF
TGTGCCAGCAGCATCGCGGGGTGGAACACTGAAGCTTTCTTT
>TRBJ1-1|NA|NA|TRBV3-1/TRBV3-2
CATRGGATEAFF
TGTGCCACCCGCGGGGGTGCGACTGAAGCTTTCTTT
>TRBJ1-2|NA|NA|TRBV6-1
CASSEQGSSDGYTF
TGTGCCAGCAGTGAACAGGGGTCTTCTGATGGCTACACCTTC
>TRBJ1-1|NA|NA|TRBV29-1
CSVSEVLNTEAFF
TGCAGCGTTTCGGAGGTATTAAACACTGAAGCTTTCTTT
>TRBJ2-5|NA|NA|TRBV28
CASSLPLGQNQETQYF
TGTGCCAGCAGTTTACCGTTAGGACAGAACCAAGAGACCCAGTACTTC
>TRBJ2-3|NA|NA|TRBV7-8
CAGAGSTDTQYF
TGTGCCGGTGCGGGAAGCACAGATACGCAGTATTTT
>TRBJ2-3|NA|TRBD2|TRBV10-1
CASSETSGGKTDTQYF
TGCGCCAGCAGTGAAACTAGCGGGGGGAAAACAGATACGCAGTATTTT
>TRBJ1-6|NA|TRBD1|TRBV5-4
CASSPDRANSPLHF
TGTGCCAGCAGCCCGGACAGGGCAAATTCACCCCTCCACTTT
>TRBJ2-7|few|NA|TRBV3-1/TRBV3-2
CASSQVGGPGEQYF
TGTGCCAGCAGCCAAGTAGGCGGGCCCGGCGAGCAGTACTTC
>TRBJ2-3|NA|TRBD2|TRBV11-2
CASSLVLAGGQGTQYF
TGTGCCAGCAGCTTAGTTCTAGCGGGGGGGCAGGGTACGCAGTATTTT
>TRBJ2-3|NA|TRBD1|TRBV6-5
CASSLQGGGVDTQYF
TGTGCCAGCAGTCTACAGGGGGGTGGCGTAGATACGCAGTATTTT
>TRBJ1-1|NA|TRBD1|TRBV6-5
CASNPTGPNTEAFF
TGTGCCAGCAACCCGACAGGGCCAAACACTGAAGCTTTCTTT
>TRBJ2-7|NA|NA|TRBV11-1
CASSLDMPDEQYF
TGTGCCAGCAGTTTGGACATGCCTGACGAGCAGTACTTC
>TRBJ2-7|NA|NA|TRBV5-4
CASRSGETGYEQYF
TGTGCCAGCAGATCAGGGGAAACCGGCTACGAGCAGTACTTC
>TRBJ1-3|few|NA|TRBV6-5
CASSYLRGSGNTIYF
TGTGCCAGCAGTTACCTCAGGGGATCTGGAAACACCATATATTTT
>TRBJ1-2|NA|TRBD1|TRBV2
CASSGQGLGGYTF
TGTGCCAGCAGCGGACAGGGTTTAGGTGGCTACACCTTC
>TRBJ1-6|NA|NA|TRBV30
CAWTDLTDSPLHF
TGTGCCTGGACGGATCTCACAGATTCACCCCTCCACTTT
>TRBJ1-1|once|NA|TRBV19
CASGRSTLNTEAFF
TGTGCCAGTGGGAGGAGCACCTTGAACACTGAAGCTTTCTTT
>TRBJ2-5|NA|NA|TRBV28
CASSPPGLAVQETQYF
TGTGCCAGCAGTCCCCCAGGGTTAGCGGTACAAGAGACCCAGTACTTC
>TRBJ2-1|NA|NA|TRBV19
CASSIDAGDPYNEQFF
TGTGCCAGTAGTATAGATGCCGGGGATCCCTACAATGAGCAGTTCTTC
>TRBJ2-3|once|TRBD2|TRBV5-5
CASSLATSGGADTQYF
TGTGCCAGCAGCTTAGCGACTAGCGGGGGGGCGGATACGCAGTATTTT
>TRBJ2-7|NA|TRBD2|TRBV6-6
CASSPNSGGASYEQYF
TGTGCCAGCAGCCCAAATAGCGGGGGGGCCTCCTACGAGCAGTACTTC
>TRBJ2-1|once|NA|TRBV9
CASSGSGEPYNEQFF
TGTGCCAGCAGCGGTTCCGGGGAGCCCTACAATGAGCAGTTCTTC
>TRBJ1-5|few|NA|TRBV7-2
CASSLLRGPRGQPQHF
TGTGCCAGCAGCTTACTAAGAGGCCCCCGCGGTCAGCCCCAGCATTTT
>TRBJ1-2|once|TRBD1|TRBV28
CASRTGYGYTF
TGTGCCAGCAGGACAGGGTATGGCTACACCTTC